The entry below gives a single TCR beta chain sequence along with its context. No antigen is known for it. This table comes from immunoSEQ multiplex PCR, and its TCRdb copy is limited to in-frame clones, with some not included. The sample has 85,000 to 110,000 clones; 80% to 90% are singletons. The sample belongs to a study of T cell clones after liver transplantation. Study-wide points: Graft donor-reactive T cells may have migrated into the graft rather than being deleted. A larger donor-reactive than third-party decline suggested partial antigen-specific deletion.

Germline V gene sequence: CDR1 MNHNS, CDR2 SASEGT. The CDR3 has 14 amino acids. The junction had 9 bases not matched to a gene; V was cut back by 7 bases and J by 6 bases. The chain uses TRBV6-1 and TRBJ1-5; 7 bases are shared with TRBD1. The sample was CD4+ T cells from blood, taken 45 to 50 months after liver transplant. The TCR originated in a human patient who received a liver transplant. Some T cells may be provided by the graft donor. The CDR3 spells CASTPGQTRQPQHF. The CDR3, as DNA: TGTGCCAGCACTCCGGGACAGACTCGTCAGCCCCAGCATTTT.